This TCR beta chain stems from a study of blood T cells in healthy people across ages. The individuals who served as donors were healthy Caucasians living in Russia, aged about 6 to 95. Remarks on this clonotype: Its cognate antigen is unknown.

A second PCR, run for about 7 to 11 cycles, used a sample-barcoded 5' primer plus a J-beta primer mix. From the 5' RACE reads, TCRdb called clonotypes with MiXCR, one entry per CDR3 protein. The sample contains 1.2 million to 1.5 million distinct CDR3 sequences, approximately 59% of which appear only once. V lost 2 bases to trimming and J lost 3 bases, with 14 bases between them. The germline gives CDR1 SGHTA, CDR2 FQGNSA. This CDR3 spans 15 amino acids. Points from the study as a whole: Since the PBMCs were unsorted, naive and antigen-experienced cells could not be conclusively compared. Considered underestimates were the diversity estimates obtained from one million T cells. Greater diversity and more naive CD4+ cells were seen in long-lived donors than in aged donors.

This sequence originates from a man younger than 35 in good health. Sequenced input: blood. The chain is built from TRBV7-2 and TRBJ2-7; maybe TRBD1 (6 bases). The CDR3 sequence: CASSLFLGTRYEQYF. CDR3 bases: TGTGCCAGCAGCTTATTCTTGGGGACACGCTACGAGCAGTACTTC.